This T cell receptor (beta chain) was observed in a study of shared T cell receptors in the human thymus. Produced via immunoSEQ multiplex PCR; TCRdb's table is partial and in-frame only. The sample yields hundreds of thousands of clones, over 75% seen once. The CDR3 length is 15 residues. In germline, CDR1 is SGHNT, CDR2 YYREEE (reference sequence). This sample was also put to use in a study of human thymus T cells.

The chain links TRBV5-4 to TRBJ2-5, with TRBD1 as a possible D gene (5 bases). Judging by the DNA end, TRBJ2-7 fits better; the J call may be wrong. The sample consisted of thymocytes. The clonotype was recovered from a boy in the first two years of life with a congenital heart defect. The CDR3 bases are TGTGCCAGCAGCTTGCGGCTGGGGCCCCCCTACGAGCAGTACTTC. Its translation: CASSLRLGPPYEQYF.